Listed here is a single T cell receptor (beta chain). Its antigen is undetermined. This specimen comes from a study of siplizumab effects on memory and regulatory T cells. This CDR3 is 16 amino acids long. Germline V gene sequence: CDR1 SGHVS, CDR2 FNYEAQ. V was clipped by 5 bases and J by 4 bases; unmatched bases: 10. Generated by immunoSEQ multiplex PCR, the TCRdb table keeps only in-frame clones and is missing some. Here the sample spans approximately 75,000 clones, approximately 93% being singletons. Study-level findings and limits: Where siplizumab was present, mappable alloreactive CD4+ clones averaged around 69% Treg-derived, compared with roughly 30% in controls.

The receptor comes from a human donor in good health. The sample comprised CD8+ T cells sorted from blood. V usage is TRBV7-6 and J usage is TRBJ1-1; 10 bases agree with TRBD1. The CDR3 region is CASSLGQGGSFTEAFF. In DNA form, the CDR3 reads TGTGCCAGCAGCCTAGGACAGGGGGGATCGTTCACTGAAGCTTTCTTT.